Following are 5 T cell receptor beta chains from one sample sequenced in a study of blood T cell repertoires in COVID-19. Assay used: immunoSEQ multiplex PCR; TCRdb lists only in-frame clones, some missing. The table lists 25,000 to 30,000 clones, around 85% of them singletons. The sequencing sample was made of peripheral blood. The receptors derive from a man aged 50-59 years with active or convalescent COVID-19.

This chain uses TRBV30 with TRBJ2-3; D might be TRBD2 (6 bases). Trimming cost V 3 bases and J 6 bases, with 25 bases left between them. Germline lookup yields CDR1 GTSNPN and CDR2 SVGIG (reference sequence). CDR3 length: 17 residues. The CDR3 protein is CAWSSNLVAGSIDTQYF. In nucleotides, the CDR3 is TGTGCCTGGAGCTCCAATCTGGTGGCGGGATCCATTGATACGCAGTATTTT.

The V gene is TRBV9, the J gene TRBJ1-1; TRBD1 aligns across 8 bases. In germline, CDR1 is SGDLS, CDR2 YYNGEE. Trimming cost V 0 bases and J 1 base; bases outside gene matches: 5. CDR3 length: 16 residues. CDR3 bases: TGTGCCAGCAGCGTAGCGACAGGGGCGTCGAACACTGAAGCTTTCTTT. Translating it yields CASSVATGASNTEAFF.

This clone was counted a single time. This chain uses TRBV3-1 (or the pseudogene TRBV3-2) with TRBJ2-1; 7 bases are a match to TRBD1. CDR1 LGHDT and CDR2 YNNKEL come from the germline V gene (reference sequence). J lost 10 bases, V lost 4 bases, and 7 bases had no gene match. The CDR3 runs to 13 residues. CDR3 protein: CASSRDSGREQFF. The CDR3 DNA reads TGTGCCAGCAGCCGGGACAGCGGACGGGAGCAGTTCTTC.

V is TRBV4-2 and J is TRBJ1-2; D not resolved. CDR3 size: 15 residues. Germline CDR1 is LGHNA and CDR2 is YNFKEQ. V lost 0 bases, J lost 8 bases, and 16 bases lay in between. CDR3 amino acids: CASSQDQSGLGGYTF. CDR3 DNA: TGTGCCAGCAGCCAAGACCAAAGCGGGCTCGGGGGCTACACCTTC.

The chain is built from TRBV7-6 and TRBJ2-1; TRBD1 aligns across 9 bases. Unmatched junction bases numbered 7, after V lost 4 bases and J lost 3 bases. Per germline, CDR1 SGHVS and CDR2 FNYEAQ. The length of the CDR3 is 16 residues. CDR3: CASSSEGQGYYNEQFF. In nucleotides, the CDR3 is TGTGCCAGCAGCTCAGAGGGACAGGGATACTACAATGAGCAGTTCTTC. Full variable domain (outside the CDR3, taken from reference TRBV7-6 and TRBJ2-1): GAGVSQSPRYKVTKRGQDVALRCDPISGHVSLYWYRQALGQGPEFLTYFNYEAQQDKSGLPNDRFSAERPEGSISTLTIQRTEQRDSAMYRCASSSEGQGYYNEQFFGPGTRLTVL.